The rows below give T cell receptor beta chains drawn from one sample of a study of radiation and T cells in renal cell carcinoma. Method: immunoSEQ multiplex PCR; TCRdb's copy keeps in-frame clones and lacks some. The table has 50,000 to 70,000 clones, over 65% seen once; the top ten hold less than 8%. This specimen was blood, taken from a patient whose treatment included radiotherapy and nephrectomy. These receptors were obtained from a man between 60 and 75 years old with renal cell carcinoma. Each CDR3 is given with its conserved first and last residue. Each record gives: V gene, D gene, J gene, clone size, CDR3 protein, CDR3 DNA. The D gene is left open where the match is weak. Expanded clones are given a class, and other clones once, few, many or no size at all.

V: TRBV7-2; D: TRBD2; J: TRBJ2-2; size: -; CDR3: CASSPGAGGRTGELFF; DNA: TGTGCCAGCAGCCCAGGCGCGGGAGGGCGGACCGGGGAGCTGTTTTTT
V: TRBV6-4; D: TRBD2; J: TRBJ2-3; size: -; CDR3: CASSEGGGTDTQYF; DNA: TGTGCCAGCAGTGAGGGCGGGGGGACAGATACGCAGTATTTT
V: TRBV4-3; D: -; J: TRBJ1-3; size: -; CDR3: CASSQDRGPGNTIYF; DNA: TGCGCCAGCAGCCAAGATAGGGGTCCTGGAAACACCATATATTTT
V: TRBV6-6; D: -; J: TRBJ2-3; size: -; CDR3: CASSPKLVHDTQYF; DNA: TGTGCCAGCTCCCCCAAGCTCGTGCATGATACGCAGTATTTT
V: TRBV7-2; D: -; J: TRBJ2-7; size: -; CDR3: CASSLNRDNEQYF; DNA: TGTGCCAGCAGCTTAAACAGGGACAACGAGCAGTACTTC
V: TRBV5-5; D: -; J: TRBJ1-2; size: -; CDR3: CASSLSDVDYGYTF; DNA: TGTGCCAGCAGCTTGTCGGATGTGGACTATGGCTACACCTTC
V: TRBV18; D: TRBD2; J: TRBJ2-7; size: -; CDR3: CASSPRVTGGLAGEQYF; DNA: TGTGCCAGCTCACCAAGAGTAACGGGCGGACTAGCAGGGGAGCAGTACTTC
V: TRBV20-1; D: -; J: TRBJ1-2; size: -; CDR3: CSVSDGYGYTF; DNA: TGCAGTGTTTCGGACGGATATGGCTACACCTTC
V: TRBV6-1; D: TRBD2; J: TRBJ2-3; size: -; CDR3: CASSESLLNLAGEGTDTQYF; DNA: TGTGCCAGCAGTGAATCACTGCTAAACTTAGCGGGAGAGGGCACAGATACGCAGTATTTT
V: TRBV4-3; D: -; J: TRBJ1-1; size: -; CDR3: CASSQYIVANTEAFF; DNA: TGCGCCAGCAGCCAATACATAGTTGCGAACACTGAAGCTTTCTTT
V: TRBV29-1; D: TRBD1; J: TRBJ1-1; size: few; CDR3: CSGGQNLNTEAFF; DNA: TGCAGCGGGGGACAGAATCTGAACACTGAAGCTTTCTTT
V: TRBV19; D: TRBD1; J: TRBJ2-7; size: -; CDR3: CASSITGTGTQEQYF; DNA: TGTGCCAGTAGTATAACAGGGACAGGGACCCAAGAGCAGTACTTC
V: TRBV4-1; D: -; J: TRBJ2-1; size: -; CDR3: CASSQDRVSYNEQFF; DNA: TGCGCCAGCAGCCAAGATCGAGTGAGCTACAATGAGCAGTTCTTC
V: TRBV9; D: -; J: TRBJ1-5; size: -; CDR3: CASSVEGSNQPQHF; DNA: TGTGCCAGCAGCGTAGAGGGGAGCAATCAGCCCCAGCATTTT
V: TRBV19; D: -; J: TRBJ1-5; size: -; CDR3: CASSPASGRLGGGQPQHF; DNA: TGTGCCAGTAGTCCCGCCTCAGGACGTCTGGGGGGAGGTCAGCCCCAGCATTTT
V: TRBV7-2; D: -; J: TRBJ1-1; size: -; CDR3: CASSPNREKAFF; DNA: TGTGCCAGCAGCCCAAACAGGGAAAAAGCTTTCTTT
V: TRBV30; D: TRBD2; J: TRBJ2-1; size: -; CDR3: CAWSSLAGLWNEQFF; DNA: TGTGCCTGGAGTTCACTAGCGGGACTATGGAATGAGCAGTTCTTC
V: TRBV11-3; D: -; J: TRBJ2-2; size: -; CDR3: CASSLVFTGELFF; DNA: TGTGCCAGCAGCTTAGTTTTTACCGGGGAGCTGTTTTTT
V: TRBV6-1; D: TRBD2; J: TRBJ2-1; size: -; CDR3: CASRLSGGYNEQFF; DNA: TGTGCCAGCAGGTTGAGCGGGGGGTACAATGAGCAGTTCTTC
V: TRBV19; D: TRBD2; J: TRBJ2-3; size: -; CDR3: CASSIVASGTDTQYF; DNA: TGTGCCAGTAGTATAGTCGCTAGCGGGACAGATACGCAGTATTTT
V: TRBV28; D: -; J: TRBJ1-1; size: -; CDR3: CAGGGWGTEAFF; DNA: TGTGCCGGCGGGGGATGGGGCACTGAAGCTTTCTTT
V: TRBV7-3; D: -; J: TRBJ1-1; size: once; CDR3: CASSFPGWTEAFF; DNA: TGTGCCAGCAGCTTCCCGGGCTGGACTGAAGCTTTCTTT
V: TRBV5-1; D: -; J: TRBJ1-1; size: -; CDR3: CASSFGGALNTEAFF; DNA: TGCGCCAGCAGCTTTGGGGGGGCTTTGAACACTGAAGCTTTCTTT
V: TRBV10-3; D: TRBD2; J: TRBJ2-3; size: -; CDR3: CAISESGSGASTDTQYF; DNA: TGTGCCATCAGTGAGTCAGGTAGCGGGGCTAGCACAGATACGCAGTATTTT
V: TRBV10-3; D: TRBD1; J: TRBJ2-1; size: -; CDR3: CAISLLLQGSGEQFF; DNA: TGTGCCATCAGCTTACTACTACAGGGGTCGGGTGAGCAGTTCTTC
V: TRBV7-2; D: -; J: TRBJ2-6; size: -; CDR3: CASRRLRARNSGANVLTF; DNA: TGTGCCAGCAGACGCTTGAGGGCCAGGAACTCTGGGGCCAACGTCCTGACTTTC
V: TRBV18; D: -; J: TRBJ2-7; size: -; CDR3: CASSPDVGRATYEQYF; DNA: TGTGCCAGCTCACCAGATGTCGGCAGAGCGACCTACGAGCAGTACTTC
V: TRBV4-3; D: TRBD2; J: TRBJ2-2; size: -; CDR3: CASSQDWTSGMNTGELFF; DNA: TGCGCCAGCAGCCAAGATTGGACTAGCGGGATGAACACCGGGGAGCTGTTTTTT
V: TRBV5-1; D: TRBD1; J: TRBJ1-1; size: few; CDR3: CASSLDPGQWIAFF; DNA: TGCGCCAGCAGCTTGGACCCGGGACAGTGGATAGCTTTCTTT
V: TRBV7-9; D: TRBD1; J: TRBJ1-1; size: -; CDR3: CASSQTGGETEAFF; DNA: TGTGCCAGCAGCCAGACAGGGGGGGAGACTGAAGCTTTCTTT
V: TRBV6-5; D: -; J: TRBJ2-6; size: -; CDR3: CAGRQAHSGANVLTF; DNA: TGTGCCGGAAGACAGGCCCACTCTGGGGCCAACGTCCTGACTTTC
V: TRBV7-8; D: -; J: TRBJ1-1; size: -; CDR3: CASSFRVFTEAFF; DNA: TGTGCCAGCAGCTTCAGGGTGTTCACTGAAGCTTTCTTT
V: TRBV5-6; D: TRBD1; J: TRBJ1-5; size: few; CDR3: CASSLAGGSNQPQHF; DNA: TGTGCCAGCAGCTTGGCAGGGGGGAGCAATCAGCCCCAGCATTTT
V: TRBV29-1; D: -; J: TRBJ2-2; size: -; CDR3: CSAGGRAANTGELFF; DNA: TGCAGCGCCGGAGGCCGGGCCGCGAACACCGGGGAGCTGTTTTTT
V: TRBV5-1; D: -; J: TRBJ1-2; size: -; CDR3: CASSSVDGLGGYTF; DNA: TGCGCCAGCAGCTCCGTCGATGGCCTGGGTGGCTACACCTTC
V: TRBV15; D: -; J: TRBJ1-6; size: -; CDR3: CATREGYNSPLHF; DNA: TGTGCCACCAGAGAAGGGTATAATTCACCCCTCCACTTT
V: TRBV19; D: -; J: TRBJ1-5; size: few; CDR3: CASSTGLGANQPQHF; DNA: TGTGCCAGTAGTACGGGACTAGGGGCCAATCAGCCCCAGCATTTT
V: TRBV6-6; D: TRBD1; J: TRBJ1-5; size: -; CDR3: CASTFTQGLGNQPQHF; DNA: TGTGCCAGCACCTTTACACAGGGGTTGGGGAATCAGCCCCAGCATTTT
V: TRBV30; D: -; J: TRBJ1-1; size: few; CDR3: CAWSVMAGRTEAFF; DNA: TGTGCCTGGAGTGTGATGGCAGGGAGGACTGAAGCTTTCTTT
V: TRBV30; D: -; J: TRBJ2-1; size: -; CDR3: CAWSPGDGQASYNEQFF; DNA: TGTGCCTGGAGTCCGGGGGATGGACAGGCATCCTACAATGAGCAGTTCTTC
V: TRBV30; D: TRBD1; J: TRBJ1-2; size: -; CDR3: CAWSAGTGGGYTF; DNA: TGTGCCTGGAGTGCCGGGACAGGGGGTGGCTACACCTTC
V: TRBV19; D: -; J: TRBJ1-4; size: once; CDR3: CASSLSGATNEKLFF; DNA: TGTGCCAGTAGCCTTAGCGGAGCAACTAATGAAAAACTGTTTTTT
V: TRBV28; D: -; J: TRBJ2-2; size: -; CDR3: CASSSGIGELFF; DNA: TGTGCCAGCAGTTCAGGGATAGGGGAGCTGTTTTTT
V: TRBV11-3; D: TRBD2; J: TRBJ2-2; size: -; CDR3: CASSSTSGSAGELFF; DNA: TGTGCCAGCAGCTCGACTAGCGGGAGTGCCGGGGAGCTGTTTTTT
V: TRBV18; D: TRBD1; J: TRBJ1-2; size: -; CDR3: CASSNLTGSSGYTF; DNA: TGTGCCAGCTCAAACTTGACAGGGTCGAGTGGCTACACCTTC
V: TRBV15; D: TRBD1; J: TRBJ2-7; size: -; CDR3: CATSLRTGNHEQYF; DNA: TGTGCCACCAGCCTACGGACAGGGAACCACGAGCAGTACTTC
V: TRBV7-2; D: TRBD2; J: TRBJ2-3; size: -; CDR3: CASSILAGFTDTQYF; DNA: TGTGCCAGCAGCATACTAGCGGGGTTCACAGATACGCAGTATTTT
V: TRBV7-9; D: -; J: TRBJ1-2; size: -; CDR3: CASSLAPGQGNYGYTF; DNA: TGTGCCAGCAGCTTAGCCCCGGGGCAGGGAAACTATGGCTACACCTTC
V: TRBV30; D: TRBD1; J: TRBJ1-2; size: -; CDR3: CAWSVQGGNYGYTF; DNA: TGTGCCTGGAGTGTACAGGGGGGAAACTATGGCTACACCTTC
V: TRBV4-3; D: -; J: TRBJ2-1; size: -; CDR3: CASSQAVSGGLYNEQFF; DNA: TGCGCCAGCAGCCAAGCGGTGTCCGGGGGGCTGTACAATGAGCAGTTCTTC
V: TRBV7-2; D: TRBD2; J: TRBJ2-2; size: -; CDR3: CASSLRASGATGELFF; DNA: TGTGCCAGCAGCTTACGGGCTAGCGGGGCCACCGGGGAGCTGTTTTTT
V: TRBV14; D: -; J: TRBJ2-5; size: -; CDR3: CASSLITGGKETQYF; DNA: TGTGCCAGCAGCCTTATTACGGGTGGCAAAGAGACCCAGTACTTC
V: TRBV6-6; D: -; J: TRBJ2-1; size: -; CDR3: CASTLYNEQFF; DNA: TGTGCCAGCACCCTATACAATGAGCAGTTCTTC
V: TRBV7-9; D: TRBD2; J: TRBJ2-5; size: -; CDR3: CASSSLAGGTLGGTQYF; DNA: TGTGCCAGCAGCTCACTAGCGGGGGGAACCCTGGGTGGGACCCAGTACTTC
V: TRBV7-9; D: -; J: TRBJ1-1; size: few; CDR3: CASSKKRLNTEAFF; DNA: TGTGCCAGCAGCAAAAAGCGGTTGAACACTGAAGCTTTCTTT
V: TRBV9; D: -; J: TRBJ2-5; size: -; CDR3: CASSVAGFRLGETQYF; DNA: TGTGCCAGCAGCGTGGCGGGGTTTAGACTCGGAGAGACCCAGTACTTC
V: TRBV6-1; D: -; J: TRBJ1-1; size: -; CDR3: CASTYGSGAFF; DNA: TGTGCCAGCACGTATGGCAGTGGAGCTTTCTTT
V: TRBV21-1; D: -; J: TRBJ2-5; size: -; CDR3: CASSKEDGEGETQYF; DNA: TGTGCCAGCAGCAAAGAAGACGGGGAGGGGGAGACCCAGTACTTC
V: TRBV19; D: TRBD1; J: TRBJ2-5; size: -; CDR3: CASSRDRAQETQYF; DNA: TGTGCCAGCTCCCGGGACAGGGCCCAAGAGACCCAGTACTTC